These 10 T cell receptor beta chains share one sample of origin, sequenced in a study of cytomegalovirus exposure and HLA in healthy donors. This PCR relied on a set of 60 Vbeta primers and 13 Jbeta primers. TCRdb's copy holds only in-frame clones and misses some; the assay was immunoSEQ multiplex PCR. The data hold 180,000 or so clones, with around 85% observed a single time. What was sequenced was PBMCs. The origin of the receptors is a man aged 18 to 29 in good health and CMV-seropositive.

The gene calls are TRBV27 and TRBJ2-1, with 16 nucleotides matching TRBD2. Germline CDR1 is MNHEY and CDR2 is SMNVEV (reference sequence). The V and J ends lost 8 bases and 3 bases, in that order; junction bases with no gene match: 4. This CDR3 is 16 amino acids long. CDR3 sequence (DNA): TGTGCCAGCTTGGGACTAGCGGGGGGGTTCTACAATGAGCAGTTCTTC. Translating it yields CASLGLAGGFYNEQFF.

Here the CDR3 reads CASSLALRFSGGELFF. The CDR3 coding sequence is TGTGCCAGCAGCTTAGCCCTCCGGTTCTCCGGGGGGGAGCTGTTTTTT. The chain links TRBV11-2 to TRBJ2-2; the D is unclear. The CDR3 is 16 amino acids. V lost 1 base and J 8 bases, leaving 17 bases between the germline ends. The V gene's germline CDR1 is SGHAT and CDR2 FQNNGV.

The chain is built from TRBV25-1 and TRBJ1-2; 9 bases are shared with TRBD1. Germline loops: CDR1 MGHDK, CDR2 SYGVNS. The CDR3 has 13 amino acids. With 3 bases clipped from V and 4 bases from J, the junction kept 0 bases outside the gene matches. CDR3 sequence (DNA): TGTGCCAGCAGTGAGGACAGGGGCTATGGCTACACCTTC. Translation: CASSEDRGYGYTF.

The chain couples TRBV9 to TRBJ1-2; D unclear. This CDR3 comprises 16 residues. The germline V gene has CDR1 SGDLS and CDR2 YYNGEE. V lost 3 bases, J lost 3 bases, and 18 bases lay in between. CDR3 amino acids: CASSGSLQEEHYGYTF. The CDR3 nucleotides read TGTGCCAGCAGCGGGTCCCTCCAGGAGGAACACTATGGCTACACCTTC. Supplemented by reference TRBV9 and TRBJ1-2, the full variable domain reads DSGVTQTPKHLITATGQRVTLRCSPRSGDLSVYWYQQSLDQGLQFLIQYYNGEERAKGNILERFSAQQFPDLHSELNLSSLELGDSALYFCASSGSLQEEHYGYTFGSGTRLTVV.

This chain joins TRBV11-2 and TRBJ2-7; tentatively, D is TRBD1 (5 bases). The CDR3 contains 17 residues. Looked up from germline, CDR1 is SGHAT and CDR2 is FQNNGV. V shed 2 bases and J shed 4 bases, with 21 bases lying between them. CDR3 in amino acids: CASSLRWGPTLPYEQYF. CDR3 nucleotide sequence: TGTGCCAGCAGCTTAAGGTGGGGCCCGACCCTTCCTTACGAGCAGTACTTC.

The chain recombines TRBV13 with TRBJ2-3, with 8 bases lining up with TRBD1. The germline V gene encodes CDR1 PRHDT and CDR2 FYEKMQ (reference sequence). J was trimmed by 0 bases and V by 3 bases; bases with no gene match: 5. The CDR3 has 16 amino acids. CDR3 sequence: CASSFSGTGSTDTQYF. The CDR3 coding sequence is TGTGCCAGCAGCTTCTCCGGGACAGGCAGCACAGATACGCAGTATTTT.

The V gene is TRBV5-6, the J gene TRBJ1-2, with D perhaps matching TRBD1 (6 bases). Germline assignment: CDR1 SGHDT and CDR2 YYEEEE. V lost 4 bases and J 2 bases, leaving 9 bases between the germline ends. This CDR3 comprises 13 residues. The chain's CDR3 is CASSLQGNYGYTF. The CDR3 nucleotides are TGTGCCAGCAGCCTCCAGGGGAACTATGGCTACACCTTC.

The chain uses TRBV9 and TRBJ2-1; 9 nucleotides line up with TRBD1. The CDR3 covers 16 residues. The V segment lost 2 bases and the J segment 2 bases; nucleotides outside the gene matches: 5. Germline loops: CDR1 SGDLS, CDR2 YYNGEE. The CDR3 DNA follows: TGTGCCAGCAGCGTTGGGACAGGGTTGACCTACAATGAGCAGTTCTTC. Protein product: CASSVGTGLTYNEQFF. Combining the CDR3 with reference TRBV9 and TRBJ2-1 gives the whole variable domain DSGVTQTPKHLITATGQRVTLRCSPRSGDLSVYWYQQSLDQGLQFLIQYYNGEERAKGNILERFSAQQFPDLHSELNLSSLELGDSALYFCASSVGTGLTYNEQFFGPGTRLTVL.

This clone was seen once. The J gene is TRBJ2-5, the V gene TRBV6-1; 9 bases are shared with TRBD1. The J call may be wrong; the DNA end is better matched by TRBJ2-7. Germline loops: CDR1 MNHNS, CDR2 SASEGT. The length of the CDR3 is 15 residues. The DNA for the CDR3 is TGTGCCAGCAGTGCCTACAGGGGGCAGAATTACGAGCAGTACTTC. Translating gives CASSAYRGQNYEQYF.

The V and J genes are TRBV6-4 and TRBJ2-3; 9 positions match TRBD1. Germline V gene sequence: CDR1 MRHNA, CDR2 SNTAGT. The V gene end was trimmed by 4 bases and the J gene end by 0 bases; junction bases not matched to a gene: 2. The length of the CDR3 is 15 residues. The CDR3 loop reads CASSAGQGSTDTQYF. The DNA of the CDR3 is TGTGCCAGCAGTGCCGGACAGGGGAGCACAGATACGCAGTATTTT.